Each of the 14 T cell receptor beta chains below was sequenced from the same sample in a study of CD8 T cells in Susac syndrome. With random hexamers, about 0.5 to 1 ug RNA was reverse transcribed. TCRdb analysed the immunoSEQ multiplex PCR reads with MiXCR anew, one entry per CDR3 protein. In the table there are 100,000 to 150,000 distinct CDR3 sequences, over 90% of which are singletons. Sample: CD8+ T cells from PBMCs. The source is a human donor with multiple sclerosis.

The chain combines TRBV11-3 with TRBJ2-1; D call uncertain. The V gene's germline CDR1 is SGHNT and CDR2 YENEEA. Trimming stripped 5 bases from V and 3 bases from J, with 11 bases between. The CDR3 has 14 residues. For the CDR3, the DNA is TGTGCCAGCAGCCTGTCCCCCATCTACAATGAGCAGTTCTTC. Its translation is CASSLSPIYNEQFF.

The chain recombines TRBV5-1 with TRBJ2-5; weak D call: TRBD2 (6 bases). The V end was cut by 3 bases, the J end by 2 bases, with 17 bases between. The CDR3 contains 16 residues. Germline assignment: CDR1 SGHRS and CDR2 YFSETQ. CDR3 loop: CASSSPGSGIQETQYF. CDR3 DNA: TGCGCCAGCAGCTCTCCTGGTAGCGGTATACAAGAGACCCAGTACTTC.

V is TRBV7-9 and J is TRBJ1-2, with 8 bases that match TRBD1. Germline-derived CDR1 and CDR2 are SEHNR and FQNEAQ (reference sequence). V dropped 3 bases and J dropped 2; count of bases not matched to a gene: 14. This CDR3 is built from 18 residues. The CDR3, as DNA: TGTGCCAGCAGCTTCTCCCTTAGAGCGGACAGGGCCAACTATGGCTACACCTTC. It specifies CASSFSLRADRANYGYTF.

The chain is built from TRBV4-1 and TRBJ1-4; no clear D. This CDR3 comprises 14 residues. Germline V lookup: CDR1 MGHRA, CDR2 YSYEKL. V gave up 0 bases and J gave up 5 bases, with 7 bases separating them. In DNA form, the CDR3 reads TGCGCCAGCAGCCAAGACGGGATGAATGAAAAACTGTTTTTT. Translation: CASSQDGMNEKLFF.

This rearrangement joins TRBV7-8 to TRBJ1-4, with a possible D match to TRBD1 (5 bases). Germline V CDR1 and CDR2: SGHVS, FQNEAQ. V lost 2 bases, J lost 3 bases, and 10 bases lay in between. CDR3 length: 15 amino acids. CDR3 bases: TGTGCCAGCAGCTTATGGCAGGGCTCTAATGAAAAACTGTTTTTT. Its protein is CASSLWQGSNEKLFF.

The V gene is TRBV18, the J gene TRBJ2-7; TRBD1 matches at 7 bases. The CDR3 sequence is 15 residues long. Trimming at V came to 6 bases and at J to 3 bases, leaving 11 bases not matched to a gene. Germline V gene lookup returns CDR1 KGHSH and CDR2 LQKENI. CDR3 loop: CASSSLQGNDYEQYF. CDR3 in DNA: TGTGCCAGCTCCTCTTTACAGGGGAATGACTACGAGCAGTACTTC.

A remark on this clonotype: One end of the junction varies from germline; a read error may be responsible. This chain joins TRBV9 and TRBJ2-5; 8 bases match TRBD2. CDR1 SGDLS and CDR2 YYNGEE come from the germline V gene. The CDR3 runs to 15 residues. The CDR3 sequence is CASSVLGGRSETQYF. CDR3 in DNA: TGTGCCAGTAGCGTATTAGGCGGGAGGTCAGAGACCCAGTACTTC. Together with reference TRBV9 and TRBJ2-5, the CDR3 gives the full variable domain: DSGVTQTPKHLITATGQRVTLRCSPRSGDLSVYWYQQSLDQGLQFLIQYYNGEERAKGNILERFSAQQFPDLHSELNLSSLELGDSALYFCASSVLGGRSETQYFGPGTRLLVL.

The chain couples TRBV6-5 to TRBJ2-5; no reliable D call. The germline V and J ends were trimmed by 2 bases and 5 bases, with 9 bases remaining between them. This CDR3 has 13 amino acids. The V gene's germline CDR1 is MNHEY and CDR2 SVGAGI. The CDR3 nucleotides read TGTGCCAGCAGTTACCAGATGCTGGAGACCCAGTACTTC. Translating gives CASSYQMLETQYF.

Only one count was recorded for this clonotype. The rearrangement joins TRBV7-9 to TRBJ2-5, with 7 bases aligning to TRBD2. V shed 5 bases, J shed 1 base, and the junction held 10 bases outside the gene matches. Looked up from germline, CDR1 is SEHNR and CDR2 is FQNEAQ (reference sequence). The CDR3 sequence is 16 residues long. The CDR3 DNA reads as TGTGCCAGCAGCCCCCGGGGGAGCGGGGCCCAAGAGACCCAGTACTTC. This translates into CASSPRGSGAQETQYF.

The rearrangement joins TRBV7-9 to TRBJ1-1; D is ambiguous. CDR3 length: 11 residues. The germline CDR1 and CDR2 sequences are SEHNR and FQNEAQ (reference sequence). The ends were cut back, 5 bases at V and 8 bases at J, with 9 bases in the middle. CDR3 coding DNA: TGTGCCAGCAGCAATGGCGGGGAAGCTTTCTTT. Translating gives CASSNGGEAFF. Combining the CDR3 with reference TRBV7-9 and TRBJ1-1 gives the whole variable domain DTGVSQNPRHKITKRGQNVTFRCDPISEHNRLYWYRQTLGQGPEFLTYFQNEAQLEKSRLLSDRFSAERPKGSFSTLEIQRTEQGDSAMYLCASSNGGEAFFGQGTRLTVV.

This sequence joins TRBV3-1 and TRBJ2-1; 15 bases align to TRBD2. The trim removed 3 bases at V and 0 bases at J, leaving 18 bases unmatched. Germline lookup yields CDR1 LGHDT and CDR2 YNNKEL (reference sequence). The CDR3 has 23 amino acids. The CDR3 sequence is CASSHPSTPGLAGGLFSYNEQFF. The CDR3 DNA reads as TGTGCCAGCAGCCACCCATCGACCCCGGGACTAGCGGGAGGATTATTCTCCTACAATGAGCAGTTCTTC.

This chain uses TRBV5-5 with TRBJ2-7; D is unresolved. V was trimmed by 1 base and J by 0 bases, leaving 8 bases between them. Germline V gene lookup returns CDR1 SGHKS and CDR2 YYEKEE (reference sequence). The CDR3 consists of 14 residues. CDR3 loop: CASSLHSSSYEQYF. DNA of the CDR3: TGTGCCAGCAGCTTGCACTCGAGCTCCTACGAGCAGTACTTC.

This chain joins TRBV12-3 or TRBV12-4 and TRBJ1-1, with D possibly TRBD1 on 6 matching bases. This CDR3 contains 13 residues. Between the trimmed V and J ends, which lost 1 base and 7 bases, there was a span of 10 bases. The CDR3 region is CASSLGGLGEAFF. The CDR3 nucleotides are TGTGCCAGCAGTTTAGGGGGGCTCGGTGAAGCTTTCTTT.

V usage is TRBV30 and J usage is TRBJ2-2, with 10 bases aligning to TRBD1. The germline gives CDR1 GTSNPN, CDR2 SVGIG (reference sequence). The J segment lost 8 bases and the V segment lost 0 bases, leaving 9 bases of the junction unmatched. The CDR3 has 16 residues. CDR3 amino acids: CAWSVDRGLFVGELFF. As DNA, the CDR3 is TGTGCCTGGAGTGTAGACAGGGGGCTCTTTGTTGGGGAGCTGTTTTTT.